This entry concerns a single T cell receptor (beta chain). Antigen: not known. The read halts 3 residues ahead of the CDR3 end, with the missing end drawn from the germline J gene. CDR3 length equals 14 residues. V lost 1 base, J lost 5 bases, and 5 bases stayed unmatched. CDR1 and CDR2 (germline): LNHDA, SQIVND (reference sequence). Dot-blot hybridization genotyped cervical HPV amplified with MY09/MY11 PCR. The sample comes from a study of T cells in women clearing cervical HPV infection. Study results and limitations: Cases and controls were distinguished at AUC approximately 0.8 by richness and V genes. Repertoire richness, not evenness, was significantly elevated in CIN3+ cases versus controls. TRBV6-7 relative abundance averaged approximately 0.1% in cases and 0.15% to 0.2% in controls.

TCRdb's table, derived via immunoSEQ multiplex PCR, lists solely in-frame clones and lacks some. Seen in this sample are 25,000 to 30,000 clones; the ten most common clones hold around 4%. The sequencing sample was made of blood buffy coat. The rearrangement joins TRBV19 to TRBJ2-7; TRBD1 matches at 7 bases. The clonotype was recovered from a woman between 18 and 70 years old with a cervical HPV16 infection that either progressed to CIN3+ or cleared (not recorded which). CDR3 bases read: TGTGCCAGTAGTATAGGTGAGGGGGCTAACGAG. Its translation is CASSIGEGANE. The whole CDR3 protein reads CASSIGEGANEQYF.